This note documents a single T cell receptor beta chain sequence. The source of the sample is a study of blood T cells in healthy people across ages. Through a sample-barcoded 5' primer and a J-beta primer mix, a second PCR was run for roughly 6 to 12 cycles. TCRdb fed the 5' RACE reads into MiXCR, producing one record per CDR3 protein. The table has more than 1,400,000 distinct CDR3 sequences, around two fifths seen once. The CDR3 is made up of 16 amino acids. Unmatched junction bases numbered 18, after V lost 3 bases and J lost 11 bases. The germline gives CDR1 MNHEY, CDR2 SMNVEV (reference sequence).

Sample: blood. V gene TRBV27 combines with J gene TRBJ2-5; the match to TRBD1 covers 7 bases. This sequence was found in a woman between 18 and 29 years old in good health. The CDR3 DNA sequence: TGTGCCAGCAGTTTCCCGGGACAGACCAATGTCAATGAGCAGTACTTC. It codes for CASSFPGQTNVNEQYF.